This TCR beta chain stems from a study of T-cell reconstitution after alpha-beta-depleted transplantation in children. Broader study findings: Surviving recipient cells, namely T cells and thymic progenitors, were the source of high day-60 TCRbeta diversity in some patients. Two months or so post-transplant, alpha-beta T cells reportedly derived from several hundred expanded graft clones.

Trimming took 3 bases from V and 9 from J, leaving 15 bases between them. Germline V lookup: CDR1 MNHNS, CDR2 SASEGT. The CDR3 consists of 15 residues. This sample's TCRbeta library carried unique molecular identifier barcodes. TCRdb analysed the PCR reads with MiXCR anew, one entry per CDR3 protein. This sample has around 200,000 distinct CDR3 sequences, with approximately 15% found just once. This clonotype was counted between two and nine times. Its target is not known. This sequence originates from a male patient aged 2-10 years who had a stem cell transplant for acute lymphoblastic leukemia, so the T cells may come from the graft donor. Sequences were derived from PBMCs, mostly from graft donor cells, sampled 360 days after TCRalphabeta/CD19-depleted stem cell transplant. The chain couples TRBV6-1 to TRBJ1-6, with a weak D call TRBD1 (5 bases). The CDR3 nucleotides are TGTGCCAGCAGTGATGGGACGGTGAATGGTTCACCCCTCCACTTT. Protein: CASSDGTVNGSPLHF.